A selection of T cell receptor beta chains follows, all from one sample in a study of control samples from healthy donors and cancer patients. Only in-frame clones appear in the TCRdb table, and some are missing; sequencing was by immunoSEQ multiplex PCR. Of around 250,000 clones in the sample, over 70% were seen once. The sequenced sample consisted of PBMCs. The origin of the receptors is a woman aged 60-75 years with lung cancer. CDR3s include the opening cysteine and the closing phenylalanine or tryptophan. Fields, in order: J gene, clone size, V gene, D gene, CDR3 DNA, CDR3 protein. A D gene is named only where the DNA matches it firmly. Clone size is stated in some rows and not others, as once, few, many or a class when expanded.

J: TRBJ1-2; size: .; V: TRBV7-9; D: TRBD1; DNA: TGTGCCAGCAGCTTAACGGCAGGGGGGAACTATGGCTACACCTTC; CDR3: CASSLTAGGNYGYTF
J: TRBJ2-7; size: .; V: TRBV28; D: TRBD1; DNA: TGTGCCAGCAGTTCTCCGGGACAGTCCTACGAGCAGTACTTC; CDR3: CASSSPGQSYEQYF
J: TRBJ1-2; size: .; V: TRBV5-1; D: TRBD1; DNA: TGCGCCAGCAGGAAGGGGGCCGAGGGGTATGGCTACACCTTC; CDR3: CASRKGAEGYGYTF
J: TRBJ1-2; size: .; V: TRBV2; D: .; DNA: TGTGCCAGCGCCCAGGGGTCTGGCTACACCTTC; CDR3: CASAQGSGYTF
J: TRBJ1-5; size: .; V: TRBV24-1; D: .; DNA: TGTGGGTGGTGGGGGGCGAATCAGCCCCAGCATTTT; CDR3: CGWWGANQPQHF
J: TRBJ1-1; size: once; V: TRBV9; D: .; DNA: TGTGCCAGCAGCGTCGCAAGGGGGGGCACTGAAGCTTTCTTT; CDR3: CASSVARGGTEAFF
J: TRBJ2-3; size: .; V: TRBV7-3; D: TRBD2; DNA: TGTGCCAGCAGCCCCCCGGGACTAGCGGAAACAGATACGCAGTATTTT; CDR3: CASSPPGLAETDTQYF
J: TRBJ2-7; size: few; V: TRBV5-1; D: .; DNA: TGCGCCAGCTGTCGGGACGGACTCTCCTACGAGCAGTACTTC; CDR3: CASCRDGLSYEQYF
J: TRBJ2-2; size: .; V: TRBV29-1; D: .; DNA: TGCAGCTTTGCAGGGAAACAGTCGAACACCGGGGAGCTGTTTTTT; CDR3: CSFAGKQSNTGELFF
J: TRBJ2-7; size: .; V: TRBV30; D: .; DNA: TGTGCCTGGAGCTCAGAGGGGACACGTTACGAGCAGTACTTC; CDR3: CAWSSEGTRYEQYF
J: TRBJ2-7; size: .; V: TRBV7-2; D: TRBD2; DNA: TGTGCCAGCAGTCCTATAGCGGGCCTAACCTACGAGCAGTACTTC; CDR3: CASSPIAGLTYEQYF
J: TRBJ2-2; size: .; V: TRBV19; D: TRBD2; DNA: TGTGCCAGTCGACTAGCGGGAGGGAACACCGGGGAGCTGTTTTTT; CDR3: CASRLAGGNTGELFF